Presented here are 2 T cell receptor beta chains from one specimen sequenced in a study of blood T cell repertoires in COVID-19. TCRdb's table, derived via immunoSEQ multiplex PCR, lists solely in-frame clones and lacks some. The top ten clones hold around 3.4% of a sample with hundreds of thousands of clones, over 75% of them seen once. Source material: PBMCs or T cells enriched from blood (not recorded which). The receptors were sampled from a woman in her sixties who had recovered from COVID-19.

The chain couples TRBV4-1 to TRBJ2-3; 11 bases agree with TRBD2. This CDR3 is built from 16 residues. CDR1 is MGHRA and CDR2 is YSYEKL in the germline V gene. J was trimmed by 3 bases and V by 0 bases; bases with no gene match: 2. CDR3 DNA: TGCGCCAGCAGCCAAGACTTAGCGGGGGGGACAGATACGCAGTATTTT. It is translated as CASSQDLAGGTDTQYF.

This clone occurred a few times. This chain links TRBV29-1 with TRBJ2-1; D remains unclear. Germline V CDR1 and CDR2: SQVTM, ANQGSEA. This CDR3 contains 13 residues. Trimming pared 6 bases from V and 6 bases from J, leaving 15 bases between. The CDR3 DNA sequence: TGCAGCGTGCCTCAGATTTCTCTCAATGAGCAGTTCTTC. Protein sequence: CSVPQISLNEQFF.